Listed below are T cell receptor beta chains from one sample, sequenced in a study of blood T cells in healthy people across ages. TCRdb re-called the 5' RACE reads through MiXCR, storing one row per CDR3 protein. The sample holds fewer than 700,000 distinct CDR3 sequences; approximately 40% are singletons and the top ten take around 32%. The sequencing input was blood. Receptors originate from an elderly man in good health. Both conserved end residues are part of each CDR3. Fields, in order: J gene, V gene, clone size, CDR3 protein. The listing skips clone size in some rows; elsewhere it reads once, few, many or a size class.

TRBJ1-1,TRBV7-2,few,CASIPQGGTEAFF
TRBJ1-3,TRBV10-3,NA,CAISQGSTGNTIYF
TRBJ2-3,TRBV29-1,many,CSVEARTDTQYF
TRBJ2-7,TRBV20-1,once,CGTLPADRGRLNEQYF
TRBJ2-1,TRBV20-1,NA,CSAADREGQFF
TRBJ2-7,TRBV7-9,many,CASSLVGAGGTYEQYF
TRBJ1-2,TRBV4-3,many,CASSQDWGQGNYGYTF
NA,TRBV10-3,NA,CAISQGRVGRSYNEQYF
TRBJ2-1,TRBV4-3,few,CASSQAGAGAYNEQFF
TRBJ1-1,TRBV6-5,NA,CASSYSSGGPGKAFF
TRBJ2-5,TRBV5-1,many,CASSPGTAYQETQYF
TRBJ2-1,TRBV6-1,few,CASRRTGLLNNEQFF
TRBJ2-7,TRBV6-2/TRBV6-3,NA,CASSYRNRGPTYEQYF
TRBJ2-1,TRBV7-6,few,CASAEDRNSYNEQFF
TRBJ2-5,TRBV18,NA,CASSPVTGPQETQYF
TRBJ2-7,TRBV15,few,CATSRVRTGGNEQYF
TRBJ2-3,TRBV4-3,NA,CASSQDLRGTTDTQYF
TRBJ2-7,TRBV6-2/TRBV6-3,few,CASSRKYEQYF
TRBJ2-2,TRBV7-9,NA,CASSPTGQGRTGELFF
TRBJ2-1,TRBV20-1,NA,CSAWFGTPGEQFF
TRBJ1-2,TRBV28,NA,CASSPRAGVMGGYTF
TRBJ2-7,TRBV7-2,NA,CVSSSLGTGGNEQYF
NA,TRBV7-2,few,CASSLVGGMSRNIQYF
TRBJ1-1,TRBV25-1,NA,CASSDQGGTEAFF
NA,TRBV20-1,NA,CSAILSRALQIETQYF
TRBJ2-7,TRBV28,few,CASSSPRTSSSSYEQYF
TRBJ2-5,TRBV7-6,few,CASSLGGGRLLETQYF
TRBJ1-2,TRBV20-1,few,CSANYGKQGARGYTF